This section outlines one T cell receptor (beta chain) sequence together with its context. This CDR3 spans 16 amino acids. Germline V gene sequence: CDR1 LNHDA, CDR2 SQIVND (reference sequence). V was clipped by 8 bases and J by 2 bases; unmatched bases: 9. The data were obtained in a study of sequential checkpoint blockade in melanoma. The data were produced by immunoSEQ multiplex PCR, yet TCRdb's version contains in-frame clones alone and is incomplete. The sample contains about 3,600 clones, approximately 35% of which appear only once. This sample's treatment: randomized to nivolumab then ipilimumab (arm A) or the reverse (arm B).

The sample was tumor tissue (inferred from file names), taken from a patient given nivolumab and ipilimumab in sequence. The sequence came from a human donor with melanoma. The chain joins TRBV19 to TRBJ2-6; 7 nucleotides match TRBD1. The CDR3 here is CASVDRVGPGANVLTF. The CDR3 DNA sequence: TGTGCCAGTGTCGACAGGGTAGGACCTGGGGCCAACGTCCTGACTTTC.